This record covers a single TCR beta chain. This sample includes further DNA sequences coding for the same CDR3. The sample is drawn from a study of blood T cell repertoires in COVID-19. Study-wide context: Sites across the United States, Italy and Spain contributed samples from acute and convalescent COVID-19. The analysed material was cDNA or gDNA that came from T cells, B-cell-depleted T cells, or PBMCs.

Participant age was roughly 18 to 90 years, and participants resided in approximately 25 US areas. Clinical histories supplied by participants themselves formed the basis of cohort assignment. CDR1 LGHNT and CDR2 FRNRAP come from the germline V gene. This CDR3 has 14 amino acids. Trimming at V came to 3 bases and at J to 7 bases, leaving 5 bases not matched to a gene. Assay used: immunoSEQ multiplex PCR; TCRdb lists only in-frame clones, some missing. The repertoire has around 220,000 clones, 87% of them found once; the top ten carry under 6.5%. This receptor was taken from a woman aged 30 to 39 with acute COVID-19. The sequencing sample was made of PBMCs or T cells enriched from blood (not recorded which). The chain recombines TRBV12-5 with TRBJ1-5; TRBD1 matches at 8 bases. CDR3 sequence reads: CASGFSGGGQPQHF. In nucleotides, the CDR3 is TGTGCTAGTGGTTTCTCAGGGGGCGGGCAGCCCCAGCATTTT.